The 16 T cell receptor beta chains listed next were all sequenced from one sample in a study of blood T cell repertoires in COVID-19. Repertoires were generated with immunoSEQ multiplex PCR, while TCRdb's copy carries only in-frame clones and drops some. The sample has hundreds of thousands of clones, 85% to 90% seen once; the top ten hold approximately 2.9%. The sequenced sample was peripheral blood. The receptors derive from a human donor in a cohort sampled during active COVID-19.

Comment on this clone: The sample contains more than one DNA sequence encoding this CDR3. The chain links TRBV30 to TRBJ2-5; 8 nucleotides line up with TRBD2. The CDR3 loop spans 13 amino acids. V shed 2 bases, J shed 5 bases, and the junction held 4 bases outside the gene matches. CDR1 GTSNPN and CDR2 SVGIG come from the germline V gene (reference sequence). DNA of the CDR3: TGTGCCTGGAGTAGCGGGGGCGCGGAGACCCAGTACTTC. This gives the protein CAWSSGGAETQYF. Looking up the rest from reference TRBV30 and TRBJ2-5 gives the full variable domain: SQTIHQWPATLVQPVGSPLSLECTVEGTSNPNLYWYRQAAGRGLQLLFYSVGIGQISSEVPQNLSASRPQDRQFILSSKKLLLSDSGFYLCAWSSGGAETQYFGPGTRLLVL.

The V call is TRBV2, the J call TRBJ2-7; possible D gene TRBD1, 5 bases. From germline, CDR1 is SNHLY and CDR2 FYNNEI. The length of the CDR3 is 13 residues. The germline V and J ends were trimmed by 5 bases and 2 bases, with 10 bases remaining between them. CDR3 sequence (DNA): TGTGCCAGCAGTCGACAGTTTACCTACGAGCAGTACTTC. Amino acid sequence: CASSRQFTYEQYF.

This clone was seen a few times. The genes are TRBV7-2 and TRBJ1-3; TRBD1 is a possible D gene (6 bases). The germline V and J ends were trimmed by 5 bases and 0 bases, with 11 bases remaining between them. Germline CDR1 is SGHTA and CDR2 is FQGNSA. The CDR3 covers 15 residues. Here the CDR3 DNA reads TGTGCCAGCAGCAAGGACAGTCGCTCTGGAAACACCATATATTTT. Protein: CASSKDSRSGNTIYF.

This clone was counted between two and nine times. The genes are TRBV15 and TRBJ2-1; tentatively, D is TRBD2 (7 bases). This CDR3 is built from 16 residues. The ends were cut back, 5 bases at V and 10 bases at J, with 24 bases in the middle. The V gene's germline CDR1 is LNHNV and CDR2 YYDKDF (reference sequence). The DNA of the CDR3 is TGTGCCACCAGCGGTGGCGGGGGCATAGGGGATCTCGAGCAGTTCTTC. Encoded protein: CATSGGGGIGDLEQFF.

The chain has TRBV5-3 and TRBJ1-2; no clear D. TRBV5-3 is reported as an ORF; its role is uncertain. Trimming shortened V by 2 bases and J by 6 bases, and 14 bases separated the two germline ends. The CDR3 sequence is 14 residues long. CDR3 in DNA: TGTGCCAGAAGCTTTTCCCCGGCGGAAAATGGCTACACCTTC. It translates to CARSFSPAENGYTF.

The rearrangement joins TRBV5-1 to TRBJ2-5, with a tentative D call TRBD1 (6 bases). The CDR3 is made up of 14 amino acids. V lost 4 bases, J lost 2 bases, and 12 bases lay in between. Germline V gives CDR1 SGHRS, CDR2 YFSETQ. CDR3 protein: CASSVGRGQETQYF. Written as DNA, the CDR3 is TGCGCCAGCAGCGTGGGCAGGGGACAAGAGACCCAGTACTTC. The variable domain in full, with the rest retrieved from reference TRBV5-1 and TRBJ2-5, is KAGVTQTPRYLIKTRGQQVTLSCSPISGHRSVSWYQQTPGQGLQFLFEYFSETQRNKGNFPGRFSGRQFSNSRSEMNVSTLELGDSALYLCASSVGRGQETQYFGPGTRLLVL.

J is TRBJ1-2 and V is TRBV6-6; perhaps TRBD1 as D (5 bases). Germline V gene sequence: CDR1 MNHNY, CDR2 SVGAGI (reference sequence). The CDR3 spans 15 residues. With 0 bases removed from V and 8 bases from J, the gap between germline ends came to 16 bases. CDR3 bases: TGTGCCAGCAGTTACTCGTGGGCAGGGTCCGACGGCTACACCTTC. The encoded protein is CASSYSWAGSDGYTF.

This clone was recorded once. CDR3 protein: CASSQGGDPSGDEQYF. DNA of the CDR3: TGTGCCAGCAGCCAAGGCGGGGACCCATCTGGCGACGAGCAGTACTTC. The chain joins TRBV4-2 to TRBJ2-7, with D possibly being TRBD2 (6 bases). This CDR3 has 16 residues. V lost 1 base and J 5 bases, leaving 18 bases between the germline ends. Germline V lookup: CDR1 LGHNA, CDR2 YNFKEQ.

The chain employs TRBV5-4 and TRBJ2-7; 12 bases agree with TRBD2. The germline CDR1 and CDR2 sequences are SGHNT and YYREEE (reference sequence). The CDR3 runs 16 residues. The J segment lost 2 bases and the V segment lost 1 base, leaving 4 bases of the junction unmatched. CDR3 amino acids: CASSLPLAGGTYEQYF. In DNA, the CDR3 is TGTGCCAGCAGCTTGCCCCTAGCGGGGGGGACCTACGAGCAGTACTTC.

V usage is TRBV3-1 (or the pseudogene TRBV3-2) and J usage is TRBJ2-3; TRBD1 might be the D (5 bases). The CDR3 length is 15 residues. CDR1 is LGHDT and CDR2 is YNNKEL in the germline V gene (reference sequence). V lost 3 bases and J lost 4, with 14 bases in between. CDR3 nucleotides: TGTGCCAGCAGCCATCGACAGTTAATCCCAGATACGCAGTATTTT. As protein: CASSHRQLIPDTQYF.

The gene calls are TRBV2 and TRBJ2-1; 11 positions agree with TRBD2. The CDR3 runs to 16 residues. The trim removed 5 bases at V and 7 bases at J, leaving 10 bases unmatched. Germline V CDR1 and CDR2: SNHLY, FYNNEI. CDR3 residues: CASSLYLAGGGNEQFF. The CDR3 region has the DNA TGTGCCAGCAGTTTATATCTAGCGGGAGGAGGTAATGAGCAGTTCTTC.

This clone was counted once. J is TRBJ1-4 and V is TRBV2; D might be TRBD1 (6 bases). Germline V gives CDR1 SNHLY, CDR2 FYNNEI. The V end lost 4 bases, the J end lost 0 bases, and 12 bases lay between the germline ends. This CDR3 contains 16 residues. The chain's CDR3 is CASSVDSFATNEKLFF. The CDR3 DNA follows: TGTGCCAGCAGTGTGGACAGCTTTGCAACTAATGAAAAACTGTTTTTT.

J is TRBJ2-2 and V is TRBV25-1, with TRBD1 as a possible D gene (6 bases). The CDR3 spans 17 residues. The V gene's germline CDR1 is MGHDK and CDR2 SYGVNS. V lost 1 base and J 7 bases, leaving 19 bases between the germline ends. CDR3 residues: CASSELGGQSVLGELFF. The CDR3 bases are TGTGCCAGCAGTGAATTAGGGGGACAAAGCGTACTCGGGGAGCTGTTTTTT. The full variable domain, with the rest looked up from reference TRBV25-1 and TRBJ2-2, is EADIYQTPRYLVIGTGKKITLECSQTMGHDKMYWYQQDPGMELHLIHYSYGVNSTEKGDLSSESTVSRIRTEHFPLTLESARPSHTSQYLCASSELGGQSVLGELFFGEGSRLTVL.

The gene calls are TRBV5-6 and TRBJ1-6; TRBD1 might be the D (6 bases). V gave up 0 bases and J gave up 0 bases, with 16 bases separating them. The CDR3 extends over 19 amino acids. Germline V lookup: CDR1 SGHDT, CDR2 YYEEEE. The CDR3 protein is CASSLVAGDLSSYNSPLHF. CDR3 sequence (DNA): TGTGCCAGCAGCTTGGTGGCAGGGGACCTGAGCTCCTATAATTCACCCCTCCACTTT.

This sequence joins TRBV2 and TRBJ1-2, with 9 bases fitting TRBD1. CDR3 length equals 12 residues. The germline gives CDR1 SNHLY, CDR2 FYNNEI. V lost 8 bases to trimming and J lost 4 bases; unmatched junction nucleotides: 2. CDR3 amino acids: CASGQGIYGYTF. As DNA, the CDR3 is TGTGCCAGCGGACAGGGGATCTATGGCTACACCTTC.

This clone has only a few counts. CDR3 residues: CAWSAPNGLQNYGYTF. CDR3 nucleotide sequence: TGTGCCTGGAGTGCCCCCAACGGCTTACAGAACTATGGCTACACCTTC. The chain is built from TRBV30 and TRBJ1-2; D remains ambiguous. Germline assignment: CDR1 GTSNPN and CDR2 SVGIG (reference sequence). The CDR3 is 16 residues long. Trimming shortened V by 1 base and J by 2 bases, and 17 bases separated the two germline ends.